The sequence of this T cell receptor beta chain was determined in a study of blood T cell repertoires in COVID-19. Whole-study context: Acute-phase and convalescent COVID-19 samples originated in the United States, Italy and Spain. T cells, B-cell-depleted T cells, or PBMCs provided the cDNA or gDNA that served as material.

Trimming removed 6 bases from V and 0 bases from J; junction bases left unmatched: 16. This CDR3 spans 19 amino acids. Germline V gives CDR1 KGHSH, CDR2 LQKENI. This clone has only a few counts. Methods used by the authors: By means of reference gene primer amplification, nucleated cell counts were estimated. The table came from immunoSEQ multiplex PCR; TCRdb's copy has only in-frame clones and leaves some out. That table is the source of V, J and clone size, and D and trimming were worked out from the DNA. The table has 250,000 or so clones, around nine tenths seen once. This sequence joins TRBV18 and TRBJ1-5, with 8 bases fitting TRBD1. The TCR comes from a man younger than 35 with active or convalescent COVID-19. The specimen was peripheral blood. As DNA, the CDR3 is TGTGCCAGCTCTAACGACAGGGGCGTCTCCGGGGTTAGCAATCAGCCCCAGCATTTT. It codes for CASSNDRGVSGVSNQPQHF.